What follows is one T cell receptor (beta chain) and its context. The sample comes from a study of technical replicates of blood from a handful of donors. Assay used: immunoSEQ multiplex PCR; TCRdb lists only in-frame clones, some missing. The table has about 100,000 clones, approximately 96% seen once; the top ten hold 0.3% to 0.45%. This CDR3 is built from 17 residues. In germline, CDR1 is SGHNT, CDR2 YYREEE (reference sequence). Trimming stripped 4 bases from V and 3 bases from J, with 22 bases between. The sample was T cells isolated from PBMCs. The sequence came from a human donor in good health. The chain uses TRBV5-4 and TRBJ1-2; D remains ambiguous. The CDR3 protein is CASSTNYTQAEYYGYTF. The CDR3, as DNA: TGTGCCAGCAGCACAAACTACACCCAAGCGGAGTACTATGGCTACACCTTC.